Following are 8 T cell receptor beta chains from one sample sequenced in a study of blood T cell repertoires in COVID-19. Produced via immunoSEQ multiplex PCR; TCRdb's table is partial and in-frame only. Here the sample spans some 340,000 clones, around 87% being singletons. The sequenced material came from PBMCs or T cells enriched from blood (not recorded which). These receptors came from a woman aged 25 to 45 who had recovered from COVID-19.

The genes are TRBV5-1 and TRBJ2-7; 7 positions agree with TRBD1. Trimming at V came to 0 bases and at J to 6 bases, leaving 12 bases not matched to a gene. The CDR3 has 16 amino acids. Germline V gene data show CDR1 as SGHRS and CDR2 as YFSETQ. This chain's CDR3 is CASSLAAGGIPGEQYF. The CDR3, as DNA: TGCGCCAGCAGCTTGGCGGCAGGGGGTATTCCTGGCGAGCAGTACTTC.

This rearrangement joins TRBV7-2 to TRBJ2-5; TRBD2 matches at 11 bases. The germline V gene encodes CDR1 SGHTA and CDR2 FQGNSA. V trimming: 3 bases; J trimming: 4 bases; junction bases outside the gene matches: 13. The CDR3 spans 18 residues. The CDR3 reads CASSLLPTSGGRRETQYF. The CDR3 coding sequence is TGTGCCAGCAGCTTGCTACCAACTAGCGGGGGTAGGCGAGAGACCCAGTACTTC.

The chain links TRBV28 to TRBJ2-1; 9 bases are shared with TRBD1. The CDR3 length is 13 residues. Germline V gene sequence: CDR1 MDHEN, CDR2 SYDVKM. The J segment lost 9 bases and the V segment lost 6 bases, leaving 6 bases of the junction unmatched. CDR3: CASRGQGFTEQFF. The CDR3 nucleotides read TGTGCCAGCAGGGGACAGGGTTTTACTGAGCAGTTCTTC.

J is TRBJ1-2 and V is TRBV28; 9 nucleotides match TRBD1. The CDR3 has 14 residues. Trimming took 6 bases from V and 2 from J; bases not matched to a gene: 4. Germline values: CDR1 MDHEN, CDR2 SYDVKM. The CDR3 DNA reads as TGTGCCAGCAGGGGACAGGGAAGCAACTATGGCTACACCTTC. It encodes CASRGQGSNYGYTF.

CDR3 amino acids: CASRPAEAEAFF. In nucleotides, the CDR3 is TGTGCCAGCAGGCCTGCGGAGGCTGAAGCTTTCTTT. J is TRBJ1-1 and V is TRBV6-1; D ambiguous. The CDR3 spans 12 residues. Germline CDR1 MNHNS, CDR2 SASEGT. Between the trimmed V and J ends, which lost 6 bases and 6 bases, there was a span of 11 bases.

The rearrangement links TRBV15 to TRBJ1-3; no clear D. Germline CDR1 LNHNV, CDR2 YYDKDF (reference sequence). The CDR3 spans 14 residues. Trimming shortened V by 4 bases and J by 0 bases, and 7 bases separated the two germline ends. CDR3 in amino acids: CATSTYYSGNTIYF. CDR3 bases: TGTGCCACCAGCACCTACTACTCTGGAAACACCATATATTTT.

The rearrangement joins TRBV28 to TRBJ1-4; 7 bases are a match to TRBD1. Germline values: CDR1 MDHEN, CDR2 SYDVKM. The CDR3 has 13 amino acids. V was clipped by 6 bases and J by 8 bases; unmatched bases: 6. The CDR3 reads CASRGTVEEKLFF. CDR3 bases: TGTGCCAGCAGAGGGACAGTCGAGGAAAAACTGTTTTTT. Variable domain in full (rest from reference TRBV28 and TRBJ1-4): DVKVTQSSRYLVKRTGEKVFLECVQDMDHENMFWYRQDPGLGLRLIYFSYDVKMKEKGDIPEGYSVSREKKERFSLILESASTNQTSMYLCASRGTVEEKLFFGSGTQLSVL.

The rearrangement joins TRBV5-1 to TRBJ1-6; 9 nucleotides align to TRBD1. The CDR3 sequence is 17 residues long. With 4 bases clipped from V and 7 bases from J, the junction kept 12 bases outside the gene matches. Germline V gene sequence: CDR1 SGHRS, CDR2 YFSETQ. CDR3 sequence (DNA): TGCGCCAGCAGCCCCTGGGGAACCGGGACAGGGAATTCACCCCTCCACTTT. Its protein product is CASSPWGTGTGNSPLHF.